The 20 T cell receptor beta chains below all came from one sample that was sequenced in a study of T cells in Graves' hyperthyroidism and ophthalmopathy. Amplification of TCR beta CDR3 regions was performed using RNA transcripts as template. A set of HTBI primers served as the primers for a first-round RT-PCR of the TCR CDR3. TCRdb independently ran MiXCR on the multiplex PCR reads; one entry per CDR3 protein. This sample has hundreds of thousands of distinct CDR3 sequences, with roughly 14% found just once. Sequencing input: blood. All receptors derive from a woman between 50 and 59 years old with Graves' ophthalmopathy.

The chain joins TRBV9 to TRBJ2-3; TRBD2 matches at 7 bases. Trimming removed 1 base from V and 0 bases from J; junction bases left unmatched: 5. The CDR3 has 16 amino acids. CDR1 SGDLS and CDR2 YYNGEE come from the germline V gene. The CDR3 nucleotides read TGTGCCAGCAGCGTATCCAGCGGGGCTAGCACAGATACGCAGTATTTT. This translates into CASSVSSGASTDTQYF.

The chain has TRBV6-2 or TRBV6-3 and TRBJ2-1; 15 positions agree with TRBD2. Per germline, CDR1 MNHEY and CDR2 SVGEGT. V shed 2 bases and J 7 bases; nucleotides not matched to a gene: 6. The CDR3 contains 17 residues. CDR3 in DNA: TGTGCCAGCAGTTACACACAGGGACTAGCGGGAGGAAATGAGCAGTTCTTC. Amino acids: CASSYTQGLAGGNEQFF.

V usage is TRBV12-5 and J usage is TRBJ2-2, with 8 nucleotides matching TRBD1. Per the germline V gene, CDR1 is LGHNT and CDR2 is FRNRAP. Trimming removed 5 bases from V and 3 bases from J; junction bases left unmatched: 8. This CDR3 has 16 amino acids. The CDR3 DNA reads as TGTGCTAGTGGTCCAGGGGGCTTCGGGGACACCGGGGAGCTGTTTTTT. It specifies CASGPGGFGDTGELFF. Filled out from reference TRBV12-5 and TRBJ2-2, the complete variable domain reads DARVTQTPRHKVTEMGQEVTMRCQPILGHNTVFWYRQTMMQGLELLAYFRNRAPLDDSGMPKDRFSAEMPDATLATLKIQPSEPRDSAVYFCASGPGGFGDTGELFFGEGSRLTVL.

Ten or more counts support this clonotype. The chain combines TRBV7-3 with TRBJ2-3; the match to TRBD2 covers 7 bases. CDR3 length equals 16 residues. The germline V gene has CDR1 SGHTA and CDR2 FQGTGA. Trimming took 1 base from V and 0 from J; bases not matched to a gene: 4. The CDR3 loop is CASSLRAGSSTDTQYF. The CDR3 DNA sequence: TGTGCCAGCAGCTTAAGAGCGGGGTCTAGCACAGATACGCAGTATTTT.

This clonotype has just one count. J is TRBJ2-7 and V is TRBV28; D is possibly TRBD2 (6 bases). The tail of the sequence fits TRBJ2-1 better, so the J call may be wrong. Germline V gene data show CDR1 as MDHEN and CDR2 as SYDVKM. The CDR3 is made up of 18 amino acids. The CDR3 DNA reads TGTGCCAGCAGTTTGCACTCCTTAGCGGTTACCTATCCCTACGAGCAGTTCTTC. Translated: CASSLHSLAVTYPYEQFF.

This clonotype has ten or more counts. This CDR3 is CATRGQGRSYEQYF. In DNA, the CDR3 is TGTGCCACCCGAGGACAGGGCCGTTCCTACGAGCAGTACTTC. The V gene is TRBV2, the J gene TRBJ2-7; 8 bases match TRBD1. The CDR3 is made up of 14 amino acids. V gave up 10 bases and J gave up 1 base; unmatched junction bases: 9. Germline assignment: CDR1 SNHLY and CDR2 FYNNEI.

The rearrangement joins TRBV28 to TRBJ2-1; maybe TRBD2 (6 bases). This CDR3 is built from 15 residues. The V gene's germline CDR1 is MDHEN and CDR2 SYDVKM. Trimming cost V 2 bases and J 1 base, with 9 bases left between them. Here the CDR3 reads CASSLIGRSYNEQFF. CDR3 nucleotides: TGTGCCAGCAGTTTAATTGGGAGGTCCTACAATGAGCAGTTCTTC. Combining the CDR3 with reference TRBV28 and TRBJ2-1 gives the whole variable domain DVKVTQSSRYLVKRTGEKVFLECVQDMDHENMFWYRQDPGLGLRLIYFSYDVKMKEKGDIPEGYSVSREKKERFSLILESASTNQTSMYLCASSLIGRSYNEQFFGPGTRLTVL.

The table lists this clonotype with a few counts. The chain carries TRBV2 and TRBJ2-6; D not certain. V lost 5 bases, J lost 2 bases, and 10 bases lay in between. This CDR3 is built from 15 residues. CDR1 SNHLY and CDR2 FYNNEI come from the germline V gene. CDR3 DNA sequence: TGTGCCAGCAGTTTCACGACCGCTGGGGCCAACGTCCTGACTTTC. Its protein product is CASSFTTAGANVLTF. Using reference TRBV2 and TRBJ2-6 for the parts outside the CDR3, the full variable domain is EPEVTQTPSHQVTQMGQEVILRCVPISNHLYFYWYRQILGQKVEFLVSFYNNEISEKSEIFDDQFSVERPDGSNFTLKIRSTKLEDSAMYFCASSFTTAGANVLTFGAGSRLTVL.

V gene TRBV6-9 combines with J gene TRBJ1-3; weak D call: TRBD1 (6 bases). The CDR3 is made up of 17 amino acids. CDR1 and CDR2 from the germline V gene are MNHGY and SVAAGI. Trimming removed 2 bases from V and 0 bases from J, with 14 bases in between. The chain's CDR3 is CASSYLSDRSSGNTIYF. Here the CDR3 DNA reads TGTGCCAGCAGTTATCTTTCAGACAGGTCCTCTGGAAACACCATATATTTT.

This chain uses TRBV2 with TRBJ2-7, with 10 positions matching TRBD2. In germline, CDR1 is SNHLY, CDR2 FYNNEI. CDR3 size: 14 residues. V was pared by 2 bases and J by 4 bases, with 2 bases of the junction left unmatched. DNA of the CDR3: TGTGCCAGCAGTGAAAGCGGGAGGGAGTACGAGCAGTACTTC. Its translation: CASSESGREYEQYF. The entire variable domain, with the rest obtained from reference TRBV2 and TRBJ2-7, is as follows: EPEVTQTPSHQVTQMGQEVILRCVPISNHLYFYWYRQILGQKVEFLVSFYNNEISEKSEIFDDQFSVERPDGSNFTLKIRSTKLEDSAMYFCASSESGREYEQYFGPGTRLTVT.

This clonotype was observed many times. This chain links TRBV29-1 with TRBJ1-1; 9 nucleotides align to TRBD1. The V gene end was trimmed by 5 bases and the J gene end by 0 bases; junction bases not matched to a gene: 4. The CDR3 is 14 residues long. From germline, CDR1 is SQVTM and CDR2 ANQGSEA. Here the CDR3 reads CSVTGGGMNTEAFF. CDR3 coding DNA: TGCAGCGTTACAGGGGGCGGGATGAACACTGAAGCTTTCTTT.

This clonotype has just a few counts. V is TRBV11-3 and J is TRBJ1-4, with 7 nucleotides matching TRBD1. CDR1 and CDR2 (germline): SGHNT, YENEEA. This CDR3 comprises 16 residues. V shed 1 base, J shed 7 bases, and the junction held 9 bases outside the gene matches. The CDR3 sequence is CASSLGGQAAGEKLFF. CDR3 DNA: TGTGCCAGCAGCTTAGGCGGACAGGCCGCGGGTGAAAAACTGTTTTTT.

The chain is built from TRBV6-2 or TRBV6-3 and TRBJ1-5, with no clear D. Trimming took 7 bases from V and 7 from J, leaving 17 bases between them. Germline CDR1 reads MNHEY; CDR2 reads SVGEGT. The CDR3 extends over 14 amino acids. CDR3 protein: CASTLRGDGQPQHF. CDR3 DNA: TGTGCCAGCACTTTGAGAGGTGACGGCCAGCCCCAGCATTTT.

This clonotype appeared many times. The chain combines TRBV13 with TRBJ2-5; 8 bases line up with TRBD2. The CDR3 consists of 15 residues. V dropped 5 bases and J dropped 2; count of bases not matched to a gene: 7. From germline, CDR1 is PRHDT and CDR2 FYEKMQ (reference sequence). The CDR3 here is CASSPPGRGQETQYF. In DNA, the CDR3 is TGTGCCAGCAGCCCCCCCGGGAGGGGACAAGAGACCCAGTACTTC.

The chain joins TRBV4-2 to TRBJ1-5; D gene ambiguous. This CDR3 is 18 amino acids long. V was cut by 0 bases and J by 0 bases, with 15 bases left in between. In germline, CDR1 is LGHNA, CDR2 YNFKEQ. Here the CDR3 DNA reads TGTGCCAGCAGCCAAGAGGAGAGGTGGGCGGGTAGCAATCAGCCCCAGCATTTT. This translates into CASSQEERWAGSNQPQHF.

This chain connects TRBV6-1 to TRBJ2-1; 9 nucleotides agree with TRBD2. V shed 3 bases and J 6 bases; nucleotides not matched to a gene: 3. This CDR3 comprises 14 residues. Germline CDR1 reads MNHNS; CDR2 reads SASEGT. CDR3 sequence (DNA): TGTGCCAGCAGTGAGGGACTAGCTCTCAATGAGCAGTTCTTC. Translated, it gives CASSEGLALNEQFF.

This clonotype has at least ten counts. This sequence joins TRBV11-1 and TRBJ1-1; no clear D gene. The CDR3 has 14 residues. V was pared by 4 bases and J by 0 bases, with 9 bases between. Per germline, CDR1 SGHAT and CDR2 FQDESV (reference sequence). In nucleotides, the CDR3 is TGTGCCAGCAGCTCCAGGACCGTGAACACTGAAGCTTTCTTT. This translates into CASSSRTVNTEAFF.

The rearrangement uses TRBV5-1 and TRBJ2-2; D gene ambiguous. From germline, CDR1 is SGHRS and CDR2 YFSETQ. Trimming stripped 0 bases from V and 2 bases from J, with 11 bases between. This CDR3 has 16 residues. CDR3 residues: CASSLDMVDNTGELFF. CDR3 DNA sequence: TGCGCCAGCAGCTTGGATATGGTTGACAACACCGGGGAGCTGTTTTTT. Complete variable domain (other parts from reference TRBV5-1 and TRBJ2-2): KAGVTQTPRYLIKTRGQQVTLSCSPISGHRSVSWYQQTPGQGLQFLFEYFSETQRNKGNFPGRFSGRQFSNSRSEMNVSTLELGDSALYLCASSLDMVDNTGELFFGEGSRLTVL.

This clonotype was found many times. Here the CDR3 reads CASSLGVGAETQYF. The CDR3 region has the DNA TGTGCCAGCAGCTTAGGAGTGGGAGCTGAGACCCAGTACTTC. The chain recombines TRBV11-2 with TRBJ2-5, with TRBD2 as a possible D gene (5 bases). V was cut by 1 base and J by 5 bases, with 11 bases left in between. Germline V gene lookup returns CDR1 SGHAT and CDR2 FQNNGV. The CDR3 is 14 residues long.

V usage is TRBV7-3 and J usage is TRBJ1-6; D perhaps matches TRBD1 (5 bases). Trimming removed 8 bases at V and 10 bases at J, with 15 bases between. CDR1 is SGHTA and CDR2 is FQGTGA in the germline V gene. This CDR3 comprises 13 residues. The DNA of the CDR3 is TGTGCCAGCCGACAGCACCTAGGATCACCCCTCCACTTT. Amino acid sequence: CASRQHLGSPLHF.